This T cell receptor (beta chain) was captured by sequencing in a study of T-cell reconstitution after alpha-beta-depleted transplantation in children. This clonotype was seen a single time. CDR1 is SGHRS, CDR2 YFSETQ, per germline. The CDR3 length is 15 residues. The V and J ends lost 7 bases and 2 bases, in that order; junction bases with no gene match: 9. Preparation of the TCRbeta library used unique molecular identifiers. TCRdb ran MiXCR on the PCR reads and lists one entry per CDR3 protein. The profile shows roughly 220,000 distinct CDR3 sequences, 9.7% of them singletons. The chain has TRBV5-1 and TRBJ2-3, with 8 bases aligning to TRBD2. The sequence came from a human donor who donated a stem cell graft to a child with SCID. The sample was PBMCs from the stem cell graft donor, taken from the stem cell graft. For the CDR3, the DNA is TGCGCCAGCCGTTTCGGGACTAGAGACACAGATACGCAGTATTTT. This codes for CASRFGTRDTDTQYF.